Here is one TCR beta chain with its context. The antigen is unknown. The data were obtained in a study of shared clonotypes between healthy human individuals. Sequencing used immunoSEQ multiplex PCR; TCRdb keeps in-frame clones, though not all of them. The repertoire has roughly 1,500,000 clones, 95% to 99% of them found once; the top ten carry 0.45%. Trimming cost V 4 bases and J 5 bases, with 11 bases left between them. This CDR3 spans 13 amino acids. The V gene's germline CDR1 is SGDLS and CDR2 YYNGEE. Study conclusions and caveats: A handful of donors showed sharing of approximately 5% of naive CD4 clonotypes. Clonotype sharing levels among donors were expected to vary with sequencing depth.

The genes are TRBV9 and TRBJ2-3; D is possibly TRBD1 (5 bases). Sequencing was performed on naive CD4+ T cells sorted from blood. Subset specified: CD45RA+ positively selected. This receptor was identified in a young man in good health. The CDR3 reads CASSFPGLDTQYF. CDR3 sequence (DNA): TGTGCCAGCAGCTTTCCAGGGTTAGATACGCAGTATTTT.